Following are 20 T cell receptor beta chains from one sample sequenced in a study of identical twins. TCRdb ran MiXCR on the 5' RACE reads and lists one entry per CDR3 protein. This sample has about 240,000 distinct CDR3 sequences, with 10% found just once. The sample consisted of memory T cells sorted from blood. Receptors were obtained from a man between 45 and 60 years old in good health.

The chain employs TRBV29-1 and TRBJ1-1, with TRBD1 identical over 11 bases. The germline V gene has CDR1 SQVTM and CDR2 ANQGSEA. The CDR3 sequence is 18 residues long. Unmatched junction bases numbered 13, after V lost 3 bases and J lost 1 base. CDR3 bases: TGCAGCGTTGAGGACCTTGGGACAGGGGGGGTAAGGAACACTGAAGCTTTCTTT. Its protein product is CSVEDLGTGGVRNTEAFF.

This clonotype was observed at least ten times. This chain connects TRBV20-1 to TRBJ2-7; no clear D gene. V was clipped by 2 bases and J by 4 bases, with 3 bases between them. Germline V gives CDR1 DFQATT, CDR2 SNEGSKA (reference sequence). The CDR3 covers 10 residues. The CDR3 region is CSARLYEQYF. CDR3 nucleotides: TGCAGTGCTAGACTTTACGAGCAGTACTTC.

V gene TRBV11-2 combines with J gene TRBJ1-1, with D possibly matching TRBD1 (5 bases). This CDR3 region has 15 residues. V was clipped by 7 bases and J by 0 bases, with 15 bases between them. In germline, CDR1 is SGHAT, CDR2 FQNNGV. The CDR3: CASTSLGGMNTEAFF. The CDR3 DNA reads TGTGCCAGCACCTCCCTCGGGGGTATGAACACTGAAGCTTTCTTT.

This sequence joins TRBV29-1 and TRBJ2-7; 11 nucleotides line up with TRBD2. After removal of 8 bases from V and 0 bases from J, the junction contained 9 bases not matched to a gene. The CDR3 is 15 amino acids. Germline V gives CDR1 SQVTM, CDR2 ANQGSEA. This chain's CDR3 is CSTTGTSGSSYEQYF. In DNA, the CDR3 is TGCAGCACAACCGGGACTAGCGGAAGCTCCTACGAGCAGTACTTC.

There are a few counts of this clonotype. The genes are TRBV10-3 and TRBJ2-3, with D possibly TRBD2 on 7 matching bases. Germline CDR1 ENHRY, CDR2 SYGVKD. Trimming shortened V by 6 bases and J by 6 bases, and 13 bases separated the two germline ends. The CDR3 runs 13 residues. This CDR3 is CAIRGGGLDTQYF. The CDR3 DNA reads TGTGCCATCAGGGGGGGGGGGCTGGATACGCAGTATTTT.

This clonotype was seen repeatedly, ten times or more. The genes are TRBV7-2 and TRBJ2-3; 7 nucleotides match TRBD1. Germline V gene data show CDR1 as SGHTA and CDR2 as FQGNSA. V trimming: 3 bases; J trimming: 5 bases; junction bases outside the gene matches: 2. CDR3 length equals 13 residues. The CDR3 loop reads CASSFYRGDTQYF. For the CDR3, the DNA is TGTGCCAGCAGCTTCTACAGGGGAGATACGCAGTATTTT.

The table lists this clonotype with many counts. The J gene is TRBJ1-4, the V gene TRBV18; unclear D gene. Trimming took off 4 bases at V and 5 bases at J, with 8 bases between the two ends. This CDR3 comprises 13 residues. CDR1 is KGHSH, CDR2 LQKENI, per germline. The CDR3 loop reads CASSLDTNEKLFF. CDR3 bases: TGTGCCAGCTCACTAGATACAAATGAAAAACTGTTTTTT. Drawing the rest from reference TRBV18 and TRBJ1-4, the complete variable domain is NAGVMQNPRHLVRRRGQEARLRCSPMKGHSHVYWYRQLPEEGLKFMVYLQKENIIDESGMPKERFSAEFPKEGPSILRIQQVVRGDSAAYFCASSLDTNEKLFFGSGTQLSVL.

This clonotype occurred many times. In nucleotides, the CDR3 is TGCAGCGTCGTTTTTAGGTACTCCTACGAGCAGTACTTC. It codes for CSVVFRYSYEQYF. The chain carries TRBV29-1 and TRBJ2-7; D gene ambiguous. CDR3 length: 13 amino acids. The V and J ends lost 6 bases and 0 bases respectively, with 12 bases between them. CDR1 SQVTM and CDR2 ANQGSEA come from the germline V gene.

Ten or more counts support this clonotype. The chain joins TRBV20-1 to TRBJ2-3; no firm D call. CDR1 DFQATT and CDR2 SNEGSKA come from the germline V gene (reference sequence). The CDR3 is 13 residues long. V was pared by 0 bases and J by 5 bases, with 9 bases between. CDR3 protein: CSAREPLIDTQYF. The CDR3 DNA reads TGCAGTGCTAGAGAGCCACTTATAGATACGCAGTATTTT.

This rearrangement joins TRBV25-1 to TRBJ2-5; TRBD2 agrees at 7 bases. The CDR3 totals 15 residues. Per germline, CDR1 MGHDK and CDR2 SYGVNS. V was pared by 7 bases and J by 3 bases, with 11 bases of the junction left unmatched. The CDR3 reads CASTSWASGKETQYF. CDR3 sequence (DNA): TGTGCCAGCACGTCCTGGGCTAGCGGAAAAGAGACCCAGTACTTC. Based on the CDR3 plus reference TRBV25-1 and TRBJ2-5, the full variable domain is EADIYQTPRYLVIGTGKKITLECSQTMGHDKMYWYQQDPGMELHLIHYSYGVNSTEKGDLSSESTVSRIRTEHFPLTLESARPSHTSQYLCASTSWASGKETQYFGPGTRLLVL.

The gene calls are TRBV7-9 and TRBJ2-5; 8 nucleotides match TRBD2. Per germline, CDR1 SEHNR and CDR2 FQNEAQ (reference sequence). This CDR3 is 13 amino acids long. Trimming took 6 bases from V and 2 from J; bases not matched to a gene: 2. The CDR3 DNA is TGTGCCAGCAGACGGGGGGGTCAAGAGACCCAGTACTTC. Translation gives CASRRGGQETQYF.

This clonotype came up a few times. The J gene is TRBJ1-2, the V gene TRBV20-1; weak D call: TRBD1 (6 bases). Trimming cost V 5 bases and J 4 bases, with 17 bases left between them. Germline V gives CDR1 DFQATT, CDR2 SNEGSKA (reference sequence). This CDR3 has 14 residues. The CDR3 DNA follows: TGCAGTGCTCCTCCGGGACACGAAACCTATGGCTACACCTTC. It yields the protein CSAPPGHETYGYTF.

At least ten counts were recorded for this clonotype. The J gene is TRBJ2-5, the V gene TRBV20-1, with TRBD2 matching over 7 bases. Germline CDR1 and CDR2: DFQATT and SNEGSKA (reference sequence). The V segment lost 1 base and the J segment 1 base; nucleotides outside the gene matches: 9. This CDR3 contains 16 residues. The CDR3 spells CSARVMTGRIQETQYF. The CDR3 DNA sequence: TGCAGTGCTAGAGTAATGACCGGGAGGATCCAAGAGACCCAGTACTTC.

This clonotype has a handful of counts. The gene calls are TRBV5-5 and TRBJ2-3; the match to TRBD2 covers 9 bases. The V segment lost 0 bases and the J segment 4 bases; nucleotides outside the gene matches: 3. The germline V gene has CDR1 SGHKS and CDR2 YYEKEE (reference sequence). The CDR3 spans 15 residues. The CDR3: CASSLDGGGADTQYF. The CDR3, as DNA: TGTGCCAGCAGCTTGGATGGCGGGGGGGCAGATACGCAGTATTTT.

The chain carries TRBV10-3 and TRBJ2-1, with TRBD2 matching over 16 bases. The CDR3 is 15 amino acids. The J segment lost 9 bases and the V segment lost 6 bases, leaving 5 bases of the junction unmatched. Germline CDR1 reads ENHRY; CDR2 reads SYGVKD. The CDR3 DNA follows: TGTGCCATCAGAGAGGGACTAGCGGGGGGGATTGAGCAGTTCTTC. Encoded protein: CAIREGLAGGIEQFF.

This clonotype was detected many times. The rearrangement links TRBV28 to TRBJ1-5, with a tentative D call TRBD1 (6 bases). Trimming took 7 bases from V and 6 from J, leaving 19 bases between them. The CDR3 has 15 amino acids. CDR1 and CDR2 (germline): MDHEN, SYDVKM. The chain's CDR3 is CASIPLGGAGQPQHF. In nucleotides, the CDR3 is TGTGCCAGCATCCCCTTGGGGGGCGCGGGTCAGCCCCAGCATTTT.

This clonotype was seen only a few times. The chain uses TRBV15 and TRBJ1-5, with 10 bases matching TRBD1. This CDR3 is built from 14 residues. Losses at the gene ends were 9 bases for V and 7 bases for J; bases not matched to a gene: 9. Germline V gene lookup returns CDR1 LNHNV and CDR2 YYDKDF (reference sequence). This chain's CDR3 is CATELDRGKQPQHF. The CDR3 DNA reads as TGTGCCACGGAGTTGGACAGGGGGAAGCAGCCCCAGCATTTT.

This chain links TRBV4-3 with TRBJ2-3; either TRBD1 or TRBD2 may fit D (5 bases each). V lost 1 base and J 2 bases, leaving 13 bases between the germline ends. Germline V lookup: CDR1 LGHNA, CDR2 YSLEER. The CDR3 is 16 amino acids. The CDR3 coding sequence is TGCGCCAGCAGCCAAGTGATCTACGGGACCACAGATACGCAGTATTTT. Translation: CASSQVIYGTTDTQYF.

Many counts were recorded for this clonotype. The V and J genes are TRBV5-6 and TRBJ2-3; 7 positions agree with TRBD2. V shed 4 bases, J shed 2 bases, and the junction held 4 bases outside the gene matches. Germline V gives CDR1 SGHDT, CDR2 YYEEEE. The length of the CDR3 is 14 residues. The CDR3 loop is CASSLSGTTDTQYF. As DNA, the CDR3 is TGTGCCAGCAGCCTCAGCGGGACCACAGATACGCAGTATTTT.

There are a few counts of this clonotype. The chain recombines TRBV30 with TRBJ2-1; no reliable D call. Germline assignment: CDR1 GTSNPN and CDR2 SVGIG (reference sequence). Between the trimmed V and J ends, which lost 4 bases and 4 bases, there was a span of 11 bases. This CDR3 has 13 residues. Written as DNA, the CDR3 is TGTGCCTGGAAGTTCGGGTCTTACAATGAGCAGTTCTTC. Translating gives CAWKFGSYNEQFF.